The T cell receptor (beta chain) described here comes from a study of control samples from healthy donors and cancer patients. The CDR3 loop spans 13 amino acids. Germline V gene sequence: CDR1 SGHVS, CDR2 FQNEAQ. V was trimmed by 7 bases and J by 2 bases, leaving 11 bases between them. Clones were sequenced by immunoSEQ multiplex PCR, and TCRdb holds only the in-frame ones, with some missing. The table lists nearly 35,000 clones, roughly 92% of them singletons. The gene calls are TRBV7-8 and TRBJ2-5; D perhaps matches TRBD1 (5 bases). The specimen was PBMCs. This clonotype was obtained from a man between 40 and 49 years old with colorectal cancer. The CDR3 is CASIPRDQETQYF. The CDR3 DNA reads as TGTGCCAGCATACCCAGGGATCAAGAGACCCAGTACTTC. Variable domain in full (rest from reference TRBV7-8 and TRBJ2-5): GAGVSQSPRYKVAKRGQDVALRCDPISGHVSLFWYQQALGQGPEFLTYFQNEAQLDKSGLPSDRFFAERPEGSVSTLKIQRTQQEDSAVYLCASIPRDQETQYFGPGTRLLVL.